Each of the 27 T cell receptor beta chains below was sequenced from the same sample in a study of blood T cell repertoires in COVID-19. Profiled with immunoSEQ multiplex PCR; TCRdb holds only in-frame clones, not every one. Of 100,000 or so clones in the sample, 75% to 90% were seen once. The sequenced material came from peripheral blood. These receptors were taken from a woman in her forties or fifties with COVID-19, enrolled during active disease.

The chain is built from TRBV5-1 and TRBJ1-1, with a possible D match to TRBD1 (6 bases). This CDR3 contains 14 residues. The germline CDR1 and CDR2 sequences are SGHRS and YFSETQ. Deletions cut 5 bases from V and 1 base from J, with 12 bases between. DNA of the CDR3: TGCGCCAGCAGAACAACAGGGTGGAACACTGAAGCTTTCTTT. It translates to CASRTTGWNTEAFF.

The rearrangement links TRBV6-5 to TRBJ2-3; no firm D call. The V gene's germline CDR1 is MNHEY and CDR2 SVGAGI. Trimming took off 0 bases at V and 0 bases at J, with 4 bases between the two ends. CDR3 length equals 14 residues. This chain's CDR3 is CASSYSSSTDTQYF. In DNA, the CDR3 is TGTGCCAGCAGTTACTCCTCTAGCACAGATACGCAGTATTTT.

A few counts support this clone. CDR3 nucleotides: TGTGCCAGCAGTGAACTCAGTTATAGCAATCAGCCCCAGCATTTT. This translates into CASSELSYSNQPQHF. The V and J genes are TRBV6-1 and TRBJ1-5, with D uncertain. From germline, CDR1 is MNHNS and CDR2 SASEGT. Trimming took 2 bases from V and 0 from J, leaving 8 bases between them. CDR3 length equals 15 residues.

The J gene is TRBJ2-1, the V gene TRBV7-9; D not certain. This CDR3 region has 12 residues. Germline V CDR1 and CDR2: SEHNR, FQNEAQ (reference sequence). Between the trimmed V and J ends, which lost 4 bases and 8 bases, there was a span of 9 bases. The CDR3 bases are TGTGCCAGCAGCTCCGGTGTCGATGAGCAGTTCTTC. Amino acid sequence: CASSSGVDEQFF.

V is TRBV3-1 (or the pseudogene TRBV3-2) and J is TRBJ2-7; 8 bases match TRBD1. Per germline, CDR1 LGHDT and CDR2 YNNKEL (reference sequence). V trimming: 5 bases; J trimming: 4 bases; junction bases outside the gene matches: 13. This CDR3 contains 16 residues. This chain's CDR3 is CASSKVPGTGAYEQYF. DNA of the CDR3: TGTGCCAGCAGCAAGGTCCCCGGGACAGGAGCATACGAGCAGTACTTC.

The chain carries TRBV14 and TRBJ2-5; 9 bases line up with TRBD2. V lost 4 bases, J lost 1 base, and 4 bases stayed unmatched. Germline V gives CDR1 SGHDN, CDR2 FVKESK. This CDR3 spans 15 amino acids. CDR3 loop: CASSPSGDFQETQYF. The DNA for the CDR3 is TGTGCCAGCAGCCCTAGCGGGGACTTCCAAGAGACCCAGTACTTC.

The chain carries TRBV18 and TRBJ1-1, with 7 bases identical to TRBD1. The germline V gene has CDR1 KGHSH and CDR2 LQKENI. V lost 2 bases and J lost 8; bases outside the gene matches: 8. There are 14 residues in the CDR3. The CDR3 reads CASSPTQGQAEAFF. The CDR3 coding sequence is TGTGCCAGCTCACCAACACAGGGGCAAGCGGAAGCTTTCTTT.

This clone has only a few counts. The V call is TRBV6-6, the J call TRBJ2-1, with 10 bases that match TRBD1. The V gene end was trimmed by 5 bases and the J gene end by 7 bases; junction bases not matched to a gene: 11. The length of the CDR3 is 16 residues. Germline lookup yields CDR1 MNHNY and CDR2 SVGAGI (reference sequence). DNA of the CDR3: TGTGCCAGCAGTCGACGTCCCGGGACAGGGGTGAATGAGCAGTTCTTC. It specifies CASSRRPGTGVNEQFF.

The chain uses TRBV2 and TRBJ1-6, with 7 bases matching TRBD1. V dropped 1 base and J dropped 3; count of bases not matched to a gene: 6. The CDR3 runs to 17 residues. Per the germline V gene, CDR1 is SNHLY and CDR2 is FYNNEI. The CDR3 spells CASSEEPRGIYNSPLHF. In nucleotides, the CDR3 is TGTGCCAGCAGTGAAGAGCCCAGGGGGATCTATAATTCACCCCTCCACTTT.

The chain combines TRBV25-1 with TRBJ1-2; 8 bases line up with TRBD1. The CDR3 has 13 residues. Looked up from germline, CDR1 is MGHDK and CDR2 is SYGVNS. V trimming: 6 bases; J trimming: 5 bases; junction bases outside the gene matches: 5. CDR3 DNA sequence: TGTGCCAGCAGCCTAGGACAGGGATATGGCTACACCTTC. Protein product: CASSLGQGYGYTF.

This clone showed up just a few times. The J gene is TRBJ1-1, the V gene TRBV2; D gene uncertain. Germline CDR1 SNHLY, CDR2 FYNNEI. The CDR3 contains 12 residues. Between the trimmed V and J ends, which lost 5 bases and 8 bases, there was a span of 12 bases. Here the CDR3 reads CASSITRSEAFF. The CDR3 DNA is TGTGCCAGCAGTATTACCCGGAGCGAAGCTTTCTTT.

The V and J genes are TRBV7-2 and TRBJ1-5; 7 positions agree with TRBD1. The CDR3 extends over 15 amino acids. Germline V gene lookup returns CDR1 SGHTA and CDR2 FQGNSA. Trimming took 3 bases from V and 4 from J; bases not matched to a gene: 6. Written as DNA, the CDR3 is TGTGCCAGCAGCTTCACCGGGACAGCTAATCAGCCCCAGCATTTT. Translated, it gives CASSFTGTANQPQHF. Full variable domain (outside the CDR3, taken from reference TRBV7-2 and TRBJ1-5): GAGVSQSPSNKVTEKGKDVELRCDPISGHTALYWYRQSLGQGLEFLIYFQGNSAPDKSGLPSDRFSAERTGGSVSTLTIQRTQQEDSAVYLCASSFTGTANQPQHFGDGTRLSIL.

This clone appeared once. J is TRBJ2-6 and V is TRBV3-1 (or the pseudogene TRBV3-2), with D hard to call. CDR1 is LGHDT and CDR2 is YNNKEL in the germline V gene (reference sequence). V lost 5 bases and J lost 1, with 3 bases in between. This CDR3 contains 13 residues. In nucleotides, the CDR3 is TGTGCCAGCAGCTCTTCTGGGGCCAACGTCCTGACTTTC. Protein: CASSSSGANVLTF.

The chain carries TRBV2 and TRBJ2-7; the match to TRBD1 covers 8 bases. V was pared by 4 bases and J by 1 base, with 3 bases of the junction left unmatched. The germline V gene has CDR1 SNHLY and CDR2 FYNNEI. This CDR3 has 14 amino acids. The CDR3 nucleotides read TGTGCCAGCAGTGCTGACAGGGGATCCTACGAGCAGTACTTC. This gives the protein CASSADRGSYEQYF.

The rearrangement uses TRBV18 and TRBJ2-5, with 9 bases matching TRBD2. The germline V gene encodes CDR1 KGHSH and CDR2 LQKENI. The CDR3 has 15 residues. V shed 6 bases, J shed 4 bases, and the junction held 9 bases outside the gene matches. CDR3 residues: CASSPLAGRRETQYF. In DNA form, the CDR3 reads TGTGCCAGCTCGCCCCTAGCGGGGAGGCGAGAGACCCAGTACTTC.

The chain joins TRBV4-2 to TRBJ2-1, with no clear D. This CDR3 is built from 16 residues. CDR1 is LGHNA and CDR2 is YNFKEQ in the germline V gene. Trimming cost V 4 bases and J 2 bases, with 15 bases left between them. CDR3 coding DNA: TGTGCCAGCAGCCTCGTTGAGCAGGTCGCCTACAATGAGCAGTTCTTC. Translating it yields CASSLVEQVAYNEQFF.

The chain employs TRBV28 and TRBJ1-5, with a weak D call TRBD1 (6 bases). The V gene lost 4 bases and the J gene lost 9 bases, with 16 bases spanning the gap. Looked up from germline, CDR1 is MDHEN and CDR2 is SYDVKM. The CDR3 runs to 14 residues. The CDR3 region has the DNA TGTGCCAGCAGTTACAGGGAGACGCTCCGGCCCCAGCATTTT. This encodes CASSYRETLRPQHF.

Details on this clone: The sample contains more than one DNA sequence encoding this CDR3. The V gene is TRBV19, the J gene TRBJ2-5; 10 bases match TRBD1. Germline V gives CDR1 LNHDA, CDR2 SQIVND (reference sequence). V trimming: 5 bases; J trimming: 5 bases; junction bases outside the gene matches: 5. CDR3 size: 14 residues. The chain's CDR3 is CASSSGQGWETQYF. DNA of the CDR3: TGTGCCAGTAGTTCGGGACAGGGGTGGGAGACCCAGTACTTC.

The chain couples TRBV5-4 to TRBJ1-1, with no clear D. The V gene lost 1 base and the J gene lost 0 bases, with 4 bases spanning the gap. Germline V CDR1 and CDR2: SGHNT, YYREEE (reference sequence). The CDR3 has 13 amino acids. The CDR3: CASSLPLNTEAFF. CDR3 DNA: TGTGCCAGCAGCTTGCCCTTGAACACTGAAGCTTTCTTT.

There are a few counts of this clone. This chain joins TRBV10-3 and TRBJ1-2, with D hard to call. Germline values: CDR1 ENHRY, CDR2 SYGVKD. The CDR3 spans 12 residues. The V gene lost 3 bases and the J gene lost 4 bases, with 6 bases spanning the gap. The CDR3 DNA sequence: TGTGCCATCAGTGACACAAGCTATGGCTACACCTTC. Translation: CAISDTSYGYTF.

CDR3 loop: CASSLEQNTEAFF. CDR3 DNA: TGTGCCAGCAGCTTAGAGCAGAACACTGAAGCTTTCTTT. The V and J genes are TRBV7-9 and TRBJ1-1; D is unclear. The CDR3 contains 13 residues. Per the germline V gene, CDR1 is SEHNR and CDR2 is FQNEAQ (reference sequence). Trimming took off 1 base at V and 1 base at J, with 4 bases between the two ends.

In its sample, this clone was seen once. J is TRBJ1-2 and V is TRBV30, with 7 bases matching TRBD1. Unmatched junction bases numbered 13, after V lost 5 bases and J lost 1 base. The CDR3 covers 16 residues. Looked up from germline, CDR1 is GTSNPN and CDR2 is SVGIG (reference sequence). CDR3 amino acids: CAWWDSQTIFNYGYTF. In DNA form, the CDR3 reads TGTGCCTGGTGGGACAGCCAAACTATATTTAACTATGGCTACACCTTC. Full variable domain (missing parts from reference TRBV30 and TRBJ1-2): SQTIHQWPATLVQPVGSPLSLECTVEGTSNPNLYWYRQAAGRGLQLLFYSVGIGQISSEVPQNLSASRPQDRQFILSSKKLLLSDSGFYLCAWWDSQTIFNYGYTFGSGTRLTVV.

In its sample, this clone was seen once. The V call is TRBV12-3 or TRBV12-4, the J call TRBJ2-2; 9 positions match TRBD2. The junction had 2 bases not matched to a gene; V was cut back by 6 bases and J by 6 bases. The CDR3 totals 13 residues. DNA of the CDR3: TGTGCCAGCAGAGTAGCGGGGGCCGGGGAGCTGTTTTTT. Its translation: CASRVAGAGELFF.

V usage is TRBV28 and J usage is TRBJ2-2; 8 nucleotides line up with TRBD2. This CDR3 has 16 residues. With V trimmed by 5 bases and J by 5 bases, 10 bases remained unmatched. CDR1 and CDR2 (germline): MDHEN, SYDVKM. The CDR3 nucleotides read TGTGCCAGCAGTCCATACGGACTAGCTGCTACCGGGGAGCTGTTTTTT. It encodes CASSPYGLAATGELFF.

V is TRBV16 and J is TRBJ1-3, with TRBD1 identical over 7 bases. This CDR3 has 16 amino acids. Losses at the gene ends were 0 bases for V and 5 bases for J; bases not matched to a gene: 7. Germline V lookup: CDR1 KGHSY, CDR2 FQNENV. The CDR3 protein is CASSQSRGQDRNTIYF. The CDR3 nucleotides read TGTGCCAGCAGCCAATCGAGAGGACAGGATAGAAACACCATATATTTT.

This clone was counted a single time. V is TRBV6-5 and J is TRBJ2-7; 7 positions agree with TRBD2. The J segment lost 0 bases and the V segment lost 4 bases, leaving 6 bases of the junction unmatched. The CDR3 has 15 residues. The germline V gene encodes CDR1 MNHEY and CDR2 SVGAGI. The CDR3 is CASSSPQRGSYEQYF. In DNA form, the CDR3 reads TGTGCCAGCAGTTCCCCGCAGCGGGGCTCCTACGAGCAGTACTTC.

The rearrangement links TRBV3-1 (or the pseudogene TRBV3-2) to TRBJ2-1, with 9 bases that match TRBD2. This CDR3 has 17 amino acids. In germline, CDR1 is LGHDT, CDR2 YNNKEL (reference sequence). V shed 4 bases and J 1 base; nucleotides not matched to a gene: 8. CDR3 coding DNA: TGTGCCAGCAGCCCAAAGTTTAGCGGGGGTTCCTACAATGAGCAGTTCTTC. Residues: CASSPKFSGGSYNEQFF.